A selection of T cell receptor beta chains follows, all from one sample in a study of blood T cell repertoires in COVID-19. Sequencing used immunoSEQ multiplex PCR; TCRdb keeps in-frame clones, though not all of them. The sample includes roughly 430,000 clones, more than 70% seen only once; the top ten take 1.4% to 1.5%. The sample consisted of PBMCs or T cells enriched from blood (not recorded which). The receptor set was obtained from a woman aged 18-30 years who had been exposed to COVID-19. The CDR3 runs from the conserved cysteine through the conserved F or W. The order of the fields is J gene, clone size, V gene, D gene, CDR3 DNA, CDR3 protein. The D gene is left open where the match is weak. Clone size is not always given. Where it is, it says once, few, many or a class for expanded clones.

>TRBJ2-7|NA|TRBV27|TRBD1
TGTGCCAGCGGTCGGGGGGGACAGGGGGCAAGCTACGAGCAGTACTTC
CASGRGGQGASYEQYF
>TRBJ1-2|once|TRBV12-1|NA
TGTGCCAGCAGCATATGCAGGGGCGGCTACACCTTC
CASSICRGGYTF
>TRBJ2-7|NA|TRBV6-5|TRBD1
TGTGCCAGCAGCCCGACAGGGGGCCACTACGAGCAGTACTTC
CASSPTGGHYEQYF
>TRBJ2-2|NA|TRBV4-2|TRBD2
TGTGCCAGCAGCCAAGATCGAGGTAGCGGGGGGGAAAACACCGGGGAGCTGTTTTTT
CASSQDRGSGGENTGELFF
>TRBJ1-4|NA|TRBV29-1|TRBD1
TGCAGCGTCATGGGACAGTCGGTGGAAAAACTGTTTTTT
CSVMGQSVEKLFF
>TRBJ2-7|NA|TRBV28|NA
TGTGCCAGCAGAAACACAGGGTACCGCGAGCAGTACTTC
CASRNTGYREQYF
>TRBJ1-2|NA|TRBV7-2|NA
TGTGCCAGCAGCTCGGACATCGGTAGCTATGGCTACACCTTC
CASSSDIGSYGYTF
>TRBJ1-1|NA|TRBV7-9|NA
TGTGCCAGCAGCCCCGACAGAAGCATGAACACTGAAGCTTTCTTT
CASSPDRSMNTEAFF
>TRBJ2-1|NA|TRBV28|NA
TGTGCCAGCAGTTTTATCCCCTACAATGAGCAGTTCTTC
CASSFIPYNEQFF
>TRBJ1-6|NA|TRBV5-4|TRBD1
TGTGCCAGCAGCTTGAAGGGGGCCATGGATTCACCCCTCCACTTT
CASSLKGAMDSPLHF
>TRBJ1-1|few|TRBV25-1|TRBD1
TGTGCCAGCAGGAAGACAGGGGGTAACACTGAAGCTTTCTTT
CASRKTGGNTEAFF
>TRBJ2-7|NA|TRBV20-1|NA
TGCAGTGCTGGCGGGGCCTACGAGCAGTACTTC
CSAGGAYEQYF
>TRBJ2-7|NA|TRBV19|TRBD1
TGTGCCAGTAGCTCGAAAAGGGGGCTTATGGACGAGCAGTACTTC
CASSSKRGLMDEQYF
>TRBJ2-1|NA|TRBV7-6|TRBD2
TGTGCCAGCAGCTTAGGGACTAGCGGGATGTCCTACAATGAGCAGTTCTTC
CASSLGTSGMSYNEQFF
>TRBJ1-2|NA|TRBV2|TRBD1
TGTGCCAGTCTAACAGGGGCGATTGGCTACACCTTC
CASLTGAIGYTF
>TRBJ1-1|NA|TRBV5-4|TRBD1
TGTGCCAGCACCGCCGCAAGACAGGGGGGCACTGAAGCTTTCTTT
CASTAARQGGTEAFF
>TRBJ1-2|NA|TRBV6-2/TRBV6-3|TRBD1
TGTGCCAGCAGTTACTCCCAGGGGGTCGGCTATGGCTACACCTTC
CASSYSQGVGYGYTF
>TRBJ1-4|NA|TRBV6-1|NA
TGTGCCAGCAGTGAAGCGCAACGGGTTTTAACTAATGAAAAACTGTTTTTT
CASSEAQRVLTNEKLFF
>TRBJ2-1|NA|TRBV7-2|TRBD2
TGTGCCAGCAGCTTAGACCCAGCGGGGAATTACAATGAGCAGTTCTTC
CASSLDPAGNYNEQFF
>TRBJ2-7|NA|TRBV27|TRBD1
TGTGCCAGCAGTCTCGGACAGGGCTCCTACGAGCAGTACTTC
CASSLGQGSYEQYF
>TRBJ1-6|NA|TRBV3-1/TRBV3-2|TRBD1
TGTGCCAGCAGCCAAGGTGCGACAGGGTATTACTTT
CASSQGATGYYF
>TRBJ2-1|few|TRBV11-3|TRBD2
TGTGCCAGCAGCCCCGGGGAAGGGAGGGGTCACTACAATGAGCAGTTCTTC
CASSPGEGRGHYNEQFF
>TRBJ2-3|NA|TRBV2|TRBD2
TGTGCCAGCAGTGATTTTACTAGCGACTACACAGATACGCAGTATTTT
CASSDFTSDYTDTQYF
>TRBJ2-7|once|TRBV5-1|TRBD2
TGCGCCAGCAGCATATCCCTAGCGGGAGGATACGAGCAGTACTTC
CASSISLAGGYEQYF
>TRBJ2-2|NA|TRBV10-3|NA
TGTGCCATCAGTGACCCTAGCCTCCAGGGGTCCGGGGAGCTGTTTTTT
CAISDPSLQGSGELFF
>TRBJ1-1|NA|TRBV28|TRBD1
TGTGCCAGCAGATGGGGGACAGGGACCACTGAAGCTTTCTTT
CASRWGTGTTEAFF
>TRBJ1-6|once|TRBV7-8|TRBD1
TGTGCCAGCAGCATACGGACAGGGGGAAGTTCCTATAATTCACCCCTCCACTTT
CASSIRTGGSSYNSPLHF
>TRBJ2-1|NA|TRBV29-1|NA
TGCAGCGCAAGGAGCTACAATGAGCAGTTCTTC
CSARSYNEQFF
>TRBJ2-1|NA|TRBV7-9|NA
TGTGCCAGCTCTTACAATGAGCAGTTCTTC
CASSYNEQFF
>TRBJ2-2|NA|TRBV25-1|TRBD1
TGTGCCAGCAGTGATGACAGGGTGAACACCGGGGAGCTGTTTTTT
CASSDDRVNTGELFF
>TRBJ2-1|NA|TRBV5-1|NA
TGCGCCAGCAGCCTCTCCCACAAATACAATGAGCAGTTCTTC
CASSLSHKYNEQFF
>TRBJ2-2|NA|TRBV28|NA
TGTGCCAGCAGCCCGGTCGGCAGGGGGGCCACCGGGGAGCTGTTTTTT
CASSPVGRGATGELFF
>TRBJ1-1|once|TRBV7-9|TRBD1
TGTGCCAGCAGCTTGACAGGGTACACTGAAGCTTTCTTT
CASSLTGYTEAFF
>TRBJ2-1|NA|TRBV27|NA
TGTGCCAGCAGTTTATTGGACACGGCCAATGAGCAGTTCTTC
CASSLLDTANEQFF
>TRBJ1-6|NA|TRBV19|TRBD1
TGTGCCAGTAGTATCTTGACAGGGGAATCACCCCTCCACTTT
CASSILTGESPLHF
>TRBJ1-5|NA|TRBV27|TRBD1
TGTGCCAGCAGACAGGGGGGTAATCAGCCCCAGCATTTT
CASRQGGNQPQHF
>TRBJ1-1|NA|TRBV6-5|TRBD1
TGTGCCAGCAGTCACAGGGGGTTAAAACCTTTCTTT
CASSHRGLKPFF